The clone carrying this TCR beta chain was found many times. The antigen remains undetermined. The sample belongs to a study of response to subunit inactivated influenza vaccine. Trimming took off 7 bases at V and 5 bases at J, with 7 bases between the two ends. The CDR3 runs 10 residues. Germline CDR1 is SQVTM and CDR2 is ANQGSEA. TCRdb re-analysed the RT-PCR reads in MiXCR, keeping a single row per CDR3 protein. The repertoire holds roughly 670,000 distinct CDR3 sequences, with approximately 14% as singletons. Findings and caveats of the study: Authors suggested seasonal influenza vaccinations each recruit few new T cells.

Material: PBMCs from blood, obtained 14 days before vaccination. The receptor's source is a man aged 50 or older who received an inactivated influenza vaccine. This chain links TRBV29-1 with TRBJ2-3; D might be TRBD2 (5 bases). The CDR3 loop is CSGGRDTQYF. CDR3 nucleotides: TGCAGCGGAGGGCGAGATACGCAGTATTTT.